This T cell receptor beta chain emerged from a study of blood T cell repertoires in COVID-19. The protocol was immunoSEQ multiplex PCR, while the TCRdb copy is restricted to in-frame clones and leaves out a portion. The sample lists over 200,000 clones, about 87% seen once, with approximately 3.7% in the top ten. The CDR3 is 13 residues long. V was clipped by 6 bases and J by 5 bases; unmatched bases: 3. This TCR was recovered from a man aged 55 to 70 who had recovered from COVID-19. The material sequenced was peripheral blood. The genes are TRBV12-3 or TRBV12-4 and TRBJ1-5; 8 bases agree with TRBD1. In nucleotides, the CDR3 is TGTGCCAGCAGCTCGACAGGGGATCAGCCCCAGCATTTT. The encoded protein is CASSSTGDQPQHF.